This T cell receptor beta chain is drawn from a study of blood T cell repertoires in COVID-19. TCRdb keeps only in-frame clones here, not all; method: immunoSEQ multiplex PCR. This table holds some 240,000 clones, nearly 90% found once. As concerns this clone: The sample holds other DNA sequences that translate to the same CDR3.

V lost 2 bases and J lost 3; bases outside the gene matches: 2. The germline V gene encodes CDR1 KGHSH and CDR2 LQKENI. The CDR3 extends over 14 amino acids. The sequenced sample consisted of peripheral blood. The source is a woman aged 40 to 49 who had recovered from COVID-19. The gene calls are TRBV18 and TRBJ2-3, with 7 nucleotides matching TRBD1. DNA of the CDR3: TGTGCCAGCTCACCAGACAGGGTTACAGATACGCAGTATTTT. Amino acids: CASSPDRVTDTQYF.